What follows describes a single T cell receptor beta chain. This sample was included in a study of T cells expressing NK-cell markers. Per germline, CDR1 MDHEN and CDR2 SYDVKM. The CDR3 spans 15 residues. Template switching by 5'RACE with UMIs generated the TCR beta cDNA. TCRdb reprocessed the 5' RACE reads, with one entry per CDR3 protein and no DNA. This table holds 400,000 to 500,000 distinct CDR3 sequences. The sequence derives from a woman between 18 and 69 years old in good health. The gene calls are TRBV28 and TRBJ2-3; TCRdb names TRBD1, which stays unverified in the absence of DNA. Specimen: blood T cells: a sorted CD56 or NKG2C T cell subset, CD4+ or CD8+ T cells, or bulk PBMC T cells (not recorded which). The CDR3: CASSLTQGTTDTQYF.